The source of this T cell receptor beta chain is a study of neurological immune-mediated disorders. As for the study in general: Multiple sclerosis patients numbered around 35, of whom roughly 31 were relapsing-remitting and 3 secondary progressive.

V was clipped by 4 bases and J by 1 base; unmatched bases: 1. Germline V gene lookup returns CDR1 MRHNA and CDR2 SNTAGT. This CDR3 spans 14 amino acids. This clonotype was detected ten times or more. TCRdb reanalysed the 5' RACE reads using MiXCR and keeps one entry per CDR3 protein. The sample contains about 120,000 distinct CDR3 sequences, roughly 3.2% of which appear only once. The specimen was PBMCs. The chain employs TRBV6-4 and TRBJ2-3, with 8 bases matching TRBD2. This clonotype was obtained from a woman between 25 and 40 years old with multiple sclerosis. Written as DNA, the CDR3 is TGTGCCAGCAGTGTACTAGCGGGCACAGATACGCAGTATTTT. It translates to CASSVLAGTDTQYF.